Presented here are 11 T cell receptor beta chains from one specimen sequenced in a study of T cells after yellow fever vaccination. TCRdb reprocessed the 5' RACE reads via MiXCR and lists one record per CDR3 protein. The sample includes tens of thousands of distinct CDR3 sequences, roughly 4.7% of them seen just once. The sequences come from PBMCs, either bulk or a sorted T-cell subset (CD4+, CD8+, memory, or dextramer-sorted; not recorded which), collected on the day of the yellow fever booster vaccination. These receptors originate from a young man who received the YFV17D yellow fever vaccine.

This clonotype was detected ten times or more. The CDR3 reads CAISERPGTEYGYTF. The CDR3 DNA reads as TGTGCCATCAGTGAGCGACCCGGGACGGAGTATGGCTACACCTTC. J is TRBJ1-2 and V is TRBV10-3, with D perhaps matching TRBD1 (5 bases). The germline CDR1 and CDR2 sequences are ENHRY and SYGVKD. Between the trimmed V and J ends, which lost 2 bases and 5 bases, there was a span of 15 bases. The CDR3 spans 15 residues.

At least ten counts were recorded for this clonotype. The chain is built from TRBV5-1 and TRBJ1-4, with a possible D match to TRBD1 (6 bases). The CDR3 runs 14 residues. Germline V CDR1 and CDR2: SGHRS, YFSETQ. With 6 bases removed from V and 7 bases from J, the gap between germline ends came to 16 bases. The CDR3 nucleotides read TGCGCCAGCACCTCGGACAGAGAGGGTGAAAAACTGTTTTTT. Encoded protein: CASTSDREGEKLFF.

This clonotype has ten or more counts. The J gene is TRBJ2-7, the V gene TRBV28; 7 positions agree with TRBD2. The CDR3 extends over 14 amino acids. Trimming took 5 bases from V and 3 from J; bases not matched to a gene: 7. CDR1 and CDR2 (germline): MDHEN, SYDVKM. The CDR3 coding sequence is TGTGCCAGCAGTGAAGCGGGGATACACTACGAGCAGTACTTC. It encodes CASSEAGIHYEQYF.

This clonotype was seen repeatedly, ten times or more. The chain links TRBV6-2 or TRBV6-3 to TRBJ1-5, with D possibly matching TRBD1 (5 bases). Per the germline V gene, CDR1 is MNHEY and CDR2 is SVGEGT. The V and J ends lost 6 bases and 4 bases respectively, with 10 bases between them. This CDR3 comprises 13 residues. This CDR3 reads CASSQGRNQPQHF. The CDR3 region has the DNA TGTGCCAGCAGCCAGGGAAGGAATCAGCCCCAGCATTTT.

This clonotype was detected many times. The rearrangement uses TRBV4-2 and TRBJ1-2, with D maybe TRBD1 (5 bases). The V end was cut by 0 bases, the J end by 5 bases, with 10 bases between. The germline gives CDR1 LGHNA, CDR2 YNFKEQ. This CDR3 comprises 14 residues. The DNA for the CDR3 is TGTGCCAGCAGCCAAGAGGGGGGGGAATATGGCTACACCTTC. It yields the protein CASSQEGGEYGYTF.

The table lists this clonotype with many counts. The V and J genes are TRBV4-3 and TRBJ1-2; D not resolved. Germline CDR1 LGHNA, CDR2 YSLEER. Between the trimmed V and J ends, which lost 4 bases and 8 bases, there was a span of 17 bases. The CDR3 extends over 14 amino acids. The CDR3 protein is CASSRGPGRWGYTF. CDR3 nucleotide sequence: TGCGCCAGCAGCCGCGGTCCGGGCCGGTGGGGCTACACCTTC.

The chain couples TRBV6-2 or TRBV6-3 to TRBJ2-5; no reliable D call. This CDR3 has 12 residues. The V and J ends lost 1 base and 3 bases respectively, with 3 bases between them. Per the germline V gene, CDR1 is MNHEY and CDR2 is SVGEGT. CDR3 sequence: CASSYFKETQYF. Written as DNA, the CDR3 is TGTGCCAGCAGTTACTTCAAAGAGACCCAGTACTTC.

Many counts were recorded for this clonotype. The chain is built from TRBV7-3 and TRBJ2-2; D possibly corresponds to TRBD1 (5 bases). The V and J ends lost 1 base and 4 bases respectively, with 13 bases between them. This CDR3 has 16 residues. Germline loops: CDR1 SGHTA, CDR2 FQGTGA. CDR3 loop: CASSLNSRVTTGELFF. DNA of the CDR3: TGTGCCAGCAGCTTAAACTCCAGGGTTACCACCGGGGAGCTGTTTTTT.

This clonotype was seen many times. V gene TRBV29-1 combines with J gene TRBJ1-2; the D gene is possibly TRBD1 (6 bases). This CDR3 is built from 14 residues. The germline V gene encodes CDR1 SQVTM and CDR2 ANQGSEA. V shed 2 bases and J shed 2 bases, with 12 bases lying between them. The CDR3 nucleotides are TGCAGCGTTGAAAGGGGGGCCGAGAACTATGGCTACACCTTC. Its translation is CSVERGAENYGYTF.

This clonotype was recorded many times. The chain links TRBV12-3 or TRBV12-4 to TRBJ2-3, with 8 bases lining up with TRBD2. This CDR3 contains 15 residues. V was pared by 10 bases and J by 5 bases, with 14 bases of the junction left unmatched. The DNA for the CDR3 is TGTGCCAACACCCTACCGGGACTAGAAGTAGATACGCAGTATTTT. It is translated as CANTLPGLEVDTQYF.

This clonotype came up a few times. The chain employs TRBV6-5 and TRBJ1-5; 7 bases map to TRBD1. From germline, CDR1 is MNHEY and CDR2 SVGAGI. The V gene end was trimmed by 0 bases and the J gene end by 5 bases; junction bases not matched to a gene: 7. This CDR3 comprises 16 residues. CDR3 protein: CASSYSGGRADQPQHF. The CDR3 DNA follows: TGTGCCAGCAGTTACTCAGGGGGCCGCGCGGATCAGCCCCAGCATTTT.